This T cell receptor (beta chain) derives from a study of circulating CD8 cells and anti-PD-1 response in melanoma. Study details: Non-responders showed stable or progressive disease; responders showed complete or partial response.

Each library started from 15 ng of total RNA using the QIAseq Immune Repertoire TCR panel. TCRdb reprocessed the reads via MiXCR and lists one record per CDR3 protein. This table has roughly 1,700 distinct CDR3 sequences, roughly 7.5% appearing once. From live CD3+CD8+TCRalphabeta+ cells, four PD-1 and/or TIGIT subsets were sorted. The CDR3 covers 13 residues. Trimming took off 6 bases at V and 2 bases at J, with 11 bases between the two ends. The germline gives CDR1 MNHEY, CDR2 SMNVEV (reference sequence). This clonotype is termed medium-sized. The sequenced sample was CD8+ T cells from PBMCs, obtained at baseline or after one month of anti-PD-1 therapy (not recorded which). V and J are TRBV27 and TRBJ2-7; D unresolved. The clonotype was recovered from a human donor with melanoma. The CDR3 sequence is CASSLSSTYEQYF. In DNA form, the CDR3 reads TGTGCCAGCAGCCTTTCTAGTACCTACGAGCAGTACTTC.